This T cell receptor beta chain is drawn from a study of OX40 agonist ivuxolimab in advanced cancers. Regarding the study as a whole: Those patients achieving a partial response at 0.1-3.0 mg/kg showed among the lowest clonal expansion. No determination was made of the antigen specificity of the expanded peripheral T cells.

To note about this clone: The antigen remains undetermined.

Generated by immunoSEQ multiplex PCR, the TCRdb table keeps only in-frame clones and is missing some. The table has around 83,000 clones, roughly nine tenths seen once. Sequenced here: CD4+ or CD8+ T cells sorted from blood, sampled in a trial of the OX40 agonist ivuxolimab. This clonotype originated in an adult with an advanced solid tumor such as melanoma, head and neck, liver or kidney cancer.

CDR3 protein: CASSLWGVGDTMNTEAFF. The CDR3 DNA reads TGCGCCAGCAGCTTGTGGGGCGTTGGGGACACTATGAACACTGAAGCTTTCTTT. V gene TRBV5-1 combines with J gene TRBJ1-1; tentative D call: TRBD1 (6 bases). The CDR3 length is 18 residues. The V and J ends lost 1 base and 0 bases respectively, with 19 bases between them. Looked up from germline, CDR1 is SGHRS and CDR2 is YFSETQ.